This T cell receptor (beta chain) was documented in a study of sequential checkpoint blockade in melanoma. Only in-frame clones appear in the TCRdb table, and some are missing; sequencing was by immunoSEQ multiplex PCR. The table includes about 28,000 clones, around 77% detected once. With V trimmed by 4 bases and J by 3 bases, 3 bases remained unmatched. This CDR3 comprises 15 residues. Germline assignment: CDR1 SEHNR and CDR2 FQNEAQ (reference sequence). Stated treatment: randomized to nivolumab then ipilimumab (arm A) or the reverse (arm B). The rearrangement links TRBV7-9 to TRBJ1-6, with 7 nucleotides matching TRBD1. This sequence was found in a human donor with melanoma. The specimen comprised CD8+ T cells sorted from blood (inferred from file names), sampled from a patient given nivolumab and ipilimumab in sequence. CDR3 residues: CASSSGTDYNSPLHF. DNA of the CDR3: TGTGCCAGCAGCTCCGGGACAGACTATAATTCACCCCTCCACTTT.